The 26 T cell receptor beta chains given below trace back to one sample, sequenced in a study of regulatory T cells in long-lasting Graves disease. Indicated time point: newly diagnosed GD, antithyroid drugs for less than 3 months. Isolated PBMC RNA provided the starting material for the TCR library. Arm-PCR of CDR3 regions and iRepertoire HTBI primers were the basis on which TCR beta libraries were built. A single record per CDR3 protein comes from TCRdb applying MiXCR to the multiplex PCR reads. The sample contains some 410,000 distinct CDR3 sequences, over 15% of which appear only once. This same sample was also part of a study on T cells in Graves' hyperthyroidism and ophthalmopathy.

This specimen consisted of peripheral blood mononuclear cells (PBMCs), obtained at new diagnosis, from a patient treated with antithyroid drugs. The receptors originated from a woman aged 25 to 39 with Graves disease.

The chain carries TRBV20-1 and TRBJ1-1; D remains unclear. Germline V lookup: CDR1 DFQATT, CDR2 SNEGSKA (reference sequence). This CDR3 spans 14 amino acids. The V gene lost 1 base and the J gene lost 1 base, with 10 bases spanning the gap. The CDR3 loop reads CSARVGGRNTEAFF. CDR3 sequence (DNA): TGCAGTGCTAGAGTAGGAGGCCGGAACACTGAAGCTTTCTTT.

This clonotype was counted ten times or more. CDR3 sequence reads: CASSPEREAQFF. In nucleotides, the CDR3 is TGTGCCAGCTCACCAGAGAGGGAGGCGCAGTTCTTC. The chain is built from TRBV18 and TRBJ2-1, with a possible D match to TRBD2 (6 bases). Between the trimmed V and J ends, which lost 2 bases and 12 bases, there was a span of 11 bases. The CDR3 runs to 12 residues. Germline assignment: CDR1 KGHSH and CDR2 LQKENI.

This clonotype came up many times. The chain is built from TRBV5-5 and TRBJ2-1; 10 nucleotides agree with TRBD1. The CDR3 sequence is 16 residues long. CDR1 and CDR2 (germline): SGHKS, YYEKEE (reference sequence). Losses at the gene ends were 2 bases for V and 7 bases for J; bases not matched to a gene: 9. The CDR3 bases are TGTGCCAGCAGCTTCAAAGGACAGGGGGTCTTGAATGAGCAGTTCTTC. This encodes CASSFKGQGVLNEQFF.

This clonotype was seen many times. V usage is TRBV12-3 or TRBV12-4 and J usage is TRBJ1-5; the D gene is possibly TRBD1 (6 bases). The CDR3 loop spans 14 amino acids. Deletions cut 5 bases from V and 3 bases from J, with 11 bases between. The CDR3, as DNA: TGTGCCAGCAGTGCACAGGGATCCAATCAGCCCCAGCATTTT. Its translation: CASSAQGSNQPQHF.

This clonotype was counted ten times or more. The chain joins TRBV7-2 to TRBJ1-5, with unresolved D. Germline V CDR1 and CDR2: SGHTA, FQGNSA. The CDR3 runs to 16 residues. Trimming left V 1 base short and J 1 base short, with 11 bases between. CDR3 sequence (DNA): TGTGCCAGCAGCTTAGGAGCCGCGGACAGCAATCAGCCCCAGCATTTT. This encodes CASSLGAADSNQPQHF. The full variable domain, completed using reference TRBV7-2 and TRBJ1-5, is GAGVSQSPSNKVTEKGKDVELRCDPISGHTALYWYRQSLGQGLEFLIYFQGNSAPDKSGLPSDRFSAERTGGSVSTLTIQRTQQEDSAVYLCASSLGAADSNQPQHFGDGTRLSIL.

This clonotype was seen ten or more times. The chain has TRBV30 and TRBJ2-7; D could derive from TRBD1 or TRBD2 (5 bases each). Germline V CDR1 and CDR2: GTSNPN, SVGIG (reference sequence). V lost 1 base to trimming and J lost 4 bases, with 11 bases between them. The CDR3 runs 13 residues. CDR3 DNA sequence: TGTGCCTGGAGTGCAGGGAGACCATACGAGCAGTACTTC. Translating gives CAWSAGRPYEQYF. Full variable domain (missing parts from reference TRBV30 and TRBJ2-7): SQTIHQWPATLVQPVGSPLSLECTVEGTSNPNLYWYRQAAGRGLQLLFYSVGIGQISSEVPQNLSASRPQDRQFILSSKKLLLSDSGFYLCAWSAGRPYEQYFGPGTRLTVT.

The genes are TRBV28 and TRBJ1-4; D is uncertain. The CDR3 consists of 13 residues. The germline V gene has CDR1 MDHEN and CDR2 SYDVKM. V was cut by 4 bases and J by 8 bases, with 11 bases left in between. The CDR3 here is CASSSGRFEKLFF. CDR3 bases: TGTGCCAGCAGTTCCGGACGGTTCGAAAAACTGTTTTTT.

Here the CDR3 reads CASSLRTYYGYTF. The CDR3 nucleotides are TGCGCCAGCAGCTTGAGGACGTACTATGGCTACACCTTC. The J gene is TRBJ1-2, the V gene TRBV5-1; the D is unclear. Per germline, CDR1 SGHRS and CDR2 YFSETQ. V lost 1 base and J 3 bases, leaving 7 bases between the germline ends. CDR3 size: 13 residues.

This clonotype showed up just a few times. The V call is TRBV29-1, the J call TRBJ1-1; 7 positions agree with TRBD1. J was trimmed by 5 bases and V by 7 bases; bases with no gene match: 10. In germline, CDR1 is SQVTM, CDR2 ANQGSEA. The CDR3 runs 13 residues. CDR3 loop: CSGQGGAVTEAFF. In DNA form, the CDR3 reads TGCAGCGGGCAGGGGGGGGCCGTAACTGAAGCTTTCTTT.

Here the CDR3 DNA reads TGTGCCAGCAGCTTAAAGGGCCCCACAAAGGGCAATCAGCCCCAGCATTTT. Protein: CASSLKGPTKGNQPQHF. V usage is TRBV7-9 and J usage is TRBJ1-5; no definite D call. CDR1 is SEHNR and CDR2 is FQNEAQ in the germline V gene (reference sequence). The V end lost 2 bases, the J end lost 2 bases, and 16 bases lay between the germline ends. This CDR3 region has 17 residues.

The chain uses TRBV5-1 and TRBJ2-5; no clear D. Germline-derived CDR1 and CDR2 are SGHRS and YFSETQ. This CDR3 comprises 13 residues. Trimming stripped 3 bases from V and 5 bases from J, with 11 bases between. CDR3 DNA sequence: TGCGCCAGCAGCTCGACGGAGAGGGAGACCCAGTACTTC. It is translated as CASSSTERETQYF.

This clonotype showed up just a few times. The chain combines TRBV2 with TRBJ1-2; no firm D call. Germline V gene sequence: CDR1 SNHLY, CDR2 FYNNEI. The CDR3 has 13 amino acids. The V and J ends lost 8 bases and 0 bases respectively, with 10 bases between them. CDR3 loop: CASGPPPNYGYTF. Written as DNA, the CDR3 is TGTGCCAGCGGCCCACCCCCTAACTATGGCTACACCTTC.

A few counts support this clonotype. The chain is built from TRBV11-2 and TRBJ2-1, with D tentatively TRBD2 (6 bases). CDR1 is SGHAT and CDR2 is FQNNGV in the germline V gene. The CDR3 has 12 residues. V was pared by 5 bases and J by 7 bases, with 9 bases between. The CDR3 protein is CASSLRENEQFF. The CDR3 nucleotides are TGTGCCAGCAGCCTCCGGGAGAATGAGCAGTTCTTC.

This clonotype occurred many times. The gene calls are TRBV2 and TRBJ2-3; D call uncertain. The length of the CDR3 is 12 residues. V was trimmed by 7 bases and J by 2 bases, leaving 7 bases between them. The V gene's germline CDR1 is SNHLY and CDR2 FYNNEI. CDR3 amino acids: CASIRPTDTQYF. The CDR3 bases are TGTGCCAGCATCAGACCCACAGATACGCAGTATTTT.

This clonotype appeared many times. The J gene is TRBJ2-3, the V gene TRBV2; D ambiguous. V shed 6 bases and J shed 4 bases, with 11 bases lying between them. This CDR3 is 13 amino acids long. Germline loops: CDR1 SNHLY, CDR2 FYNNEI. CDR3 protein: CASRQSAADTQYF. The DNA of the CDR3 is TGTGCCAGCAGACAGAGCGCGGCAGATACGCAGTATTTT.

This sequence joins TRBV29-1 and TRBJ2-7, with TRBD1 identical over 7 bases. The CDR3 length is 12 residues. Germline V gives CDR1 SQVTM, CDR2 ANQGSEA. The V gene end was trimmed by 6 bases and the J gene end by 4 bases; junction bases not matched to a gene: 6. CDR3 in DNA: TGCAGCGTCACAGGGGCTTCATACGAGCAGTACTTC. This sequence encodes CSVTGASYEQYF.

Points on this clonotype: A read error may produce the germline difference seen at one junction end. This sequence joins TRBV28 and TRBJ1-5, with 9 positions matching TRBD1. Germline V gene lookup returns CDR1 MDHEN and CDR2 SYDVKM. This CDR3 is built from 14 residues. The CDR3 DNA is TGTGCCAGTAAACAGGGGGCTAGCAATCAGCCCCGGCATTTT. Encoded protein: CASKQGASNQPRHF.

The V and J genes are TRBV19 and TRBJ2-2, with 9 bases lining up with TRBD1. CDR3 length: 16 residues. Germline V CDR1 and CDR2: LNHDA, SQIVND (reference sequence). The V gene end was trimmed by 5 bases and the J gene end by 4 bases; junction bases not matched to a gene: 8. In DNA, the CDR3 is TGTGCCAGTAGTCCACCGGGACAGGGCATCACCGGGGAGCTGTTTTTT. Protein: CASSPPGQGITGELFF. Together with reference TRBV19 and TRBJ2-2, the CDR3 gives the full variable domain: DGGITQSPKYLFRKEGQNVTLSCEQNLNHDAMYWYRQDPGQGLRLIYYSQIVNDFQKGDIAEGYSVSREKKESFPLTVTSAQKNPTAFYLCASSPPGQGITGELFFGEGSRLTVL.

This clonotype was found many times. V and J are TRBV5-1 and TRBJ1-4, with 9 bases fitting TRBD1. The CDR3 covers 14 residues. The trim removed 4 bases at V and 8 bases at J, leaving 6 bases unmatched. CDR1 and CDR2 (germline): SGHRS, YFSETQ. CDR3 nucleotide sequence: TGCGCCAGCAGCACCGGGACAGGGAACGAAAAACTGTTTTTT. Protein sequence: CASSTGTGNEKLFF.

This clonotype has a count of ten or more. This sequence joins TRBV24-1 and TRBJ2-5; no clear D gene. Germline V lookup: CDR1 KGHDR, CDR2 SFDVKD. The CDR3 totals 15 residues. Trimming cost V 2 bases and J 5 bases, with 14 bases left between them. Here the CDR3 DNA reads TGTGCCACCAGTGATTCGGACCAACCAAGGGAGACCCAGTACTTC. Its translation is CATSDSDQPRETQYF.

J is TRBJ2-2 and V is TRBV5-6; D possibly uses TRBD1 or TRBD2 (5 bases each). Germline values: CDR1 SGHDT, CDR2 YYEEEE. Trimming removed 3 bases from V and 5 bases from J, with 17 bases in between. CDR3 size: 16 residues. This CDR3 reads CASSSRARGGTGELFF. The CDR3 bases are TGTGCCAGCAGCTCGAGGGCCCGGGGCGGAACCGGGGAGCTGTTTTTT.

In this sample, this clonotype turned up a few times. J is TRBJ2-2 and V is TRBV5-1; D is possibly TRBD2 (6 bases). This CDR3 spans 14 amino acids. Trimming took off 5 bases at V and 2 bases at J, with 10 bases between the two ends. Germline V gene sequence: CDR1 SGHRS, CDR2 YFSETQ. CDR3 protein: CASSRDFNTGELFF. The DNA for the CDR3 is TGCGCCAGCAGTCGGGACTTTAACACCGGGGAGCTGTTTTTT.

This chain's CDR3 is CASSPCTSGLAGCEQFF. CDR3 nucleotides: TGTGCCAGCTCACCCTGCACCTCGGGACTAGCGGGATGCGAGCAGTTCTTC. V usage is TRBV18 and J usage is TRBJ2-1; 13 nucleotides line up with TRBD2. The germline CDR1 and CDR2 sequences are KGHSH and LQKENI. V gave up 3 bases and J gave up 10 bases; unmatched junction bases: 12. This CDR3 region has 17 residues.

In this sample, this clonotype turned up once. The chain combines TRBV5-8 with TRBJ1-4; possibly TRBD1 for D (6 bases). Per germline, CDR1 SGHTS and CDR2 YDEGEE. Trimming cost V 3 bases and J 5 bases, with 14 bases left between them. The CDR3 has 15 residues. CDR3 sequence reads: CASSSRDKPNEKLFF. CDR3 DNA: TGTGCCAGCAGCTCCCGGGACAAGCCCAATGAAAAACTGTTTTTT.

This clonotype was observed at least ten times. The chain employs TRBV27 and TRBJ1-2; D remains unclear. The ends were cut back, 0 bases at V and 1 base at J, with 6 bases in the middle. The CDR3 is 14 amino acids. Germline V lookup: CDR1 MNHEY, CDR2 SMNVEV (reference sequence). The DNA of the CDR3 is TGTGCCAGCAGTTTATCGAAGGTTAACTATGGCTACACCTTC. Its translation: CASSLSKVNYGYTF.

This clonotype came up many times. This rearrangement joins TRBV7-9 to TRBJ1-2; D ambiguous. This CDR3 has 14 residues. The germline gives CDR1 SEHNR, CDR2 FQNEAQ (reference sequence). Trimming removed 5 bases at V and 2 bases at J, with 12 bases between. CDR3: CASSPTADNYGYTF. Written as DNA, the CDR3 is TGTGCCAGCAGCCCCACCGCTGACAACTATGGCTACACCTTC.